The T cell receptor (beta chain) under discussion was sequenced for a study of OX40 agonist ivuxolimab in advanced cancers. Study conclusions and caveats: Among the lowest peripheral clonal expansion occurred in 0.1-3.0 mg/kg partial responders.

About this clone: The antigen is undetermined.

The CDR3 covers 14 residues. The V gene lost 4 bases and the J gene lost 0 bases, with 10 bases spanning the gap. CDR1 SGHTS and CDR2 YDEGEE come from the germline V gene. Using immunoSEQ multiplex PCR, the repertoire was profiled, and TCRdb retains in-frame clones only, with some absent. The sample records more than 55,000 clones, about 84% being singletons. The chain carries TRBV5-8 and TRBJ1-1; no clear D. This specimen consisted of CD4+ or CD8+ T cells sorted from blood, obtained in a trial of the OX40 agonist ivuxolimab. This receptor was taken from an adult with an advanced solid tumor such as melanoma, head and neck, liver or kidney cancer. DNA for the CDR3: TGTGCCAGCAGCCCAGGAAGAATGAACACTGAAGCTTTCTTT. Residues: CASSPGRMNTEAFF.